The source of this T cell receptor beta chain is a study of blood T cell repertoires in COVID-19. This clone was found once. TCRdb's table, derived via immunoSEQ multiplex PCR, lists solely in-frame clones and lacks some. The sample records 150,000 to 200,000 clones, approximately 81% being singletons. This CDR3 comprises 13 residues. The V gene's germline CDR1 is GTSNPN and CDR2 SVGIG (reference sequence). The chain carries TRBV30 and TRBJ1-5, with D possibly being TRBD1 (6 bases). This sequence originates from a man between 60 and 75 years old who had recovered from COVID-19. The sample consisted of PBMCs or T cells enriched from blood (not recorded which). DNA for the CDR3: TGTGCTTGTGGGGGCCAGGGTAGTCAGCCCCAGCATTTT. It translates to CACGGQGSQPQHF.